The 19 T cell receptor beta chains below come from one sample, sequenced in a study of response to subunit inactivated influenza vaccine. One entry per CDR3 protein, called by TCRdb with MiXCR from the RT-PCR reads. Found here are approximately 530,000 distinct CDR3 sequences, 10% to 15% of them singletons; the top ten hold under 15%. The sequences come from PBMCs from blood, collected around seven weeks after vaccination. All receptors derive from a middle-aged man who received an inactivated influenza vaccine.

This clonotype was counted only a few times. The CDR3 reads CASSKYISGSSYEQYF. CDR3 DNA sequence: TGTGCCAGCAGTAAATATATATCAGGGAGTAGTTACGAGCAGTACTTC. The chain joins TRBV6-2 or TRBV6-3 to TRBJ2-7; D is tentatively TRBD1 or TRBD2 (5 bases each). The CDR3 consists of 16 residues. Germline V lookup: CDR1 MNHEY, CDR2 SVGEGT. V was clipped by 5 bases and J by 4 bases, with 21 bases between them.

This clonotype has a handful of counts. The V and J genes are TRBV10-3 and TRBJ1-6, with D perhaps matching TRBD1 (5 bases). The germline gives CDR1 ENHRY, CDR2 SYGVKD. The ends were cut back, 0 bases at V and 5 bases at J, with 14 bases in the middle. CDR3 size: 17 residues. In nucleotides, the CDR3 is TGTGCCATCAGTGAGTCGACTTTGGACACGGATAATTCACCCCTCCACTTT. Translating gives CAISESTLDTDNSPLHF.

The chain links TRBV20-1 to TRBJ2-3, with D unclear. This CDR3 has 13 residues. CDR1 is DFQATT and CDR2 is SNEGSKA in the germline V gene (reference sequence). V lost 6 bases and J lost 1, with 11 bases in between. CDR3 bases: TGCAGTGCCCCGCACACTGGCACAGATACGCAGTATTTT. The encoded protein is CSAPHTGTDTQYF.

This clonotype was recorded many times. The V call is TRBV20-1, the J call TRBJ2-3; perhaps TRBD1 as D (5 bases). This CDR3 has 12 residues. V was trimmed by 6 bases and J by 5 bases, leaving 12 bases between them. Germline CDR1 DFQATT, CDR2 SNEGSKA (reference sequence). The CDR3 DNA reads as TGCAGTGCCGCGAAGGGGCTAGATACGCAGTATTTT. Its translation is CSAAKGLDTQYF.

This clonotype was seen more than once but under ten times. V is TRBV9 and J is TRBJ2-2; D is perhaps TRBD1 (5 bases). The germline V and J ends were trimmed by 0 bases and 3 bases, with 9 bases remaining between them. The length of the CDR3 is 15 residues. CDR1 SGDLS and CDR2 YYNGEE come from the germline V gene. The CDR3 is CASSVGTRDTGELFF. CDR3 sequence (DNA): TGTGCCAGCAGCGTAGGGACACGAGACACCGGGGAGCTGTTTTTT. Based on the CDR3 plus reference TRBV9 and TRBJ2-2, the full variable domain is DSGVTQTPKHLITATGQRVTLRCSPRSGDLSVYWYQQSLDQGLQFLIQYYNGEERAKGNILERFSAQQFPDLHSELNLSSLELGDSALYFCASSVGTRDTGELFFGEGSRLTVL.

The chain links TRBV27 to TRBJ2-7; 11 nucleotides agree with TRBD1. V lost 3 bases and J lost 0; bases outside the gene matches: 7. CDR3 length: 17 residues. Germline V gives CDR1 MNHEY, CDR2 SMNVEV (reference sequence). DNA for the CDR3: TGTGCCAGCAGTTTCCAGACCGGGACAGGGGGCTCCTACGAGCAGTACTTC. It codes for CASSFQTGTGGSYEQYF.

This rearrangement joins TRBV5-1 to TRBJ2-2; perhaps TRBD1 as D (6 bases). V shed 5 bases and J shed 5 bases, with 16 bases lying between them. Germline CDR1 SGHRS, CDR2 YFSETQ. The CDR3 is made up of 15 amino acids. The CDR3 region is CASRLTGTTTGELFF. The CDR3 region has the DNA TGCGCCAGCAGACTTACCGGGACAACGACCGGGGAGCTGTTTTTT.

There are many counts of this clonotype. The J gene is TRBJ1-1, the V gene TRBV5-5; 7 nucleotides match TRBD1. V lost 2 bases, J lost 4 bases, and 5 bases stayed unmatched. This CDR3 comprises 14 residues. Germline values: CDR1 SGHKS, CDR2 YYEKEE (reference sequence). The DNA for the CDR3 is TGTGCCAGCAGCTTACAGGACAGGCCCACTGAAGCTTTCTTT. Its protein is CASSLQDRPTEAFF.

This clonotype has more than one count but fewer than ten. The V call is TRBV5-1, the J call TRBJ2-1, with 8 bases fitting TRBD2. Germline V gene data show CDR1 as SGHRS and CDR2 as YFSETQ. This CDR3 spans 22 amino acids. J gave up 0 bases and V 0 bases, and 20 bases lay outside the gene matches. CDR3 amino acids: CASSLAQGSGIRGYYSYNEQFF. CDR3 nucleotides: TGCGCCAGCAGCTTGGCCCAGGGTAGCGGGATAAGGGGCTATTACTCCTACAATGAGCAGTTCTTC.

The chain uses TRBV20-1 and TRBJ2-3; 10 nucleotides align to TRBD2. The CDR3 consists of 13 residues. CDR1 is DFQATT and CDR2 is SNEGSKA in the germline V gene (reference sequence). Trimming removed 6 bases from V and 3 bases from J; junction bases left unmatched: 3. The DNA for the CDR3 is TGCAGTGCAGAAGCGGGAGGGACAGATACGCAGTATTTT. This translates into CSAEAGGTDTQYF.

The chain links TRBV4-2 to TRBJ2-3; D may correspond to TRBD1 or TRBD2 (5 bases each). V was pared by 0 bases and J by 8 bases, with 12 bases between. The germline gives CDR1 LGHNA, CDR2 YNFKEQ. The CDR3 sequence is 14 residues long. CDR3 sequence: CASSQEGPLATQYF. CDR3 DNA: TGTGCCAGCAGCCAAGAGGGACCCCTGGCTACGCAGTATTTT.

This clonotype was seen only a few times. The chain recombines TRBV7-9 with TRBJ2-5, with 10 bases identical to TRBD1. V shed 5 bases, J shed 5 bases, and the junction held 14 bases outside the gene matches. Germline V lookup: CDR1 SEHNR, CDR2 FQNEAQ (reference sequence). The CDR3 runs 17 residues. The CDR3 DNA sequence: TGTGCCAGCAGCCATCTCCCCGGGACAGGGGCGGGTGAGACCCAGTACTTC. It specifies CASSHLPGTGAGETQYF.

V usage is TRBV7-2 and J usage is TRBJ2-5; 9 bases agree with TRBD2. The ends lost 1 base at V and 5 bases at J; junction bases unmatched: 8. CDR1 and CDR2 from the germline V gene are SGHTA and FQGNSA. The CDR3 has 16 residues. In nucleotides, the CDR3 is TGTGCCAGCAGCTTAGTCTTTGCGGGGGGGCTCGAGACCCAGTACTTC. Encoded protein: CASSLVFAGGLETQYF.

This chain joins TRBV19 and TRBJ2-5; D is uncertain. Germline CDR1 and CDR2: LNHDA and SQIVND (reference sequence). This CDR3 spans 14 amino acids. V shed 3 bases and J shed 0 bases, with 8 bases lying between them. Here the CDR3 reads CASSISAHQETQYF. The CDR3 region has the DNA TGTGCCAGTAGTATTTCAGCTCACCAAGAGACCCAGTACTTC.

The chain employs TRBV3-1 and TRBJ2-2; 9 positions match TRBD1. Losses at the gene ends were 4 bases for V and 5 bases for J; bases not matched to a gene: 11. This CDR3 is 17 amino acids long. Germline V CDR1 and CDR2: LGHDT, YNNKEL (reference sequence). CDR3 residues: CASSLPRTGALTGELFF. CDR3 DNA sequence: TGTGCCAGCAGCCTCCCACGGACAGGGGCTCTTACCGGGGAGCTGTTTTTT.

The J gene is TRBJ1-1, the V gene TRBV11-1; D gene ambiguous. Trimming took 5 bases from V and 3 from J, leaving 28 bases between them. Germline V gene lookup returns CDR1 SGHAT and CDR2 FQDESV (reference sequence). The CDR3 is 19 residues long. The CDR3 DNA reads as TGTGCCAGCAGCCCCCTCCGGTTGTCCAGACTGCCTCGGGACACTGAAGCTTTCTTT. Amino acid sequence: CASSPLRLSRLPRDTEAFF.

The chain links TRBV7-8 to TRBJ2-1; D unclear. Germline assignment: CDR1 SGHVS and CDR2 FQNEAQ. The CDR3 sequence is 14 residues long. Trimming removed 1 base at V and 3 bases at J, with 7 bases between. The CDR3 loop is CASSLGLYYNEQFF. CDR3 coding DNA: TGTGCCAGCAGCTTAGGACTTTACTACAATGAGCAGTTCTTC.

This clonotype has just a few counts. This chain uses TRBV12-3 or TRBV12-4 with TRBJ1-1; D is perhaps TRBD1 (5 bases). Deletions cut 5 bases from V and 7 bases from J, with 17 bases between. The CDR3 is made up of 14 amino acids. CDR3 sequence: CASSTGRTHSEAFF. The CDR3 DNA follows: TGTGCCAGCAGTACTGGACGGACACACAGTGAAGCTTTCTTT.

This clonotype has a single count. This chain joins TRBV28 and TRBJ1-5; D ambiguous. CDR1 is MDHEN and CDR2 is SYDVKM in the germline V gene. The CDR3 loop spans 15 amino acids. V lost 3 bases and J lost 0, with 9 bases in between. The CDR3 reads CASSFYSNSNQPQHF. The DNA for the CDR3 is TGTGCCAGCAGTTTCTACAGCAATAGCAATCAGCCCCAGCATTTT. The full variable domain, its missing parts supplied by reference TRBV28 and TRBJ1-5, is DVKVTQSSRYLVKRTGEKVFLECVQDMDHENMFWYRQDPGLGLRLIYFSYDVKMKEKGDIPEGYSVSREKKERFSLILESASTNQTSMYLCASSFYSNSNQPQHFGDGTRLSIL.